The clone carrying this T cell receptor beta chain has at least ten counts. Its antigen is not known. The source of the sample is a study of T cells in Graves' hyperthyroidism and ophthalmopathy. Turning to the study itself: Upon initial diagnosis and before any treatment, peripheral blood was collected.

V lost 3 bases, J lost 2 bases, and 16 bases lay in between. CDR1 and CDR2 (germline): MGHRA, YSYEKL. The CDR3 runs 16 residues. There were TCR beta CDR3 regions amplified from RNA transcripts. The HTBI set primed first-round TCR CDR3 RT-PCR. TCRdb redid the calling of the multiplex PCR reads with MiXCR, one entry per CDR3 protein. The top ten hold 13% to 15% of the sample, which has about 420,000 distinct CDR3 sequences, 15% to 19% seen once. Whole-study findings and limits: Ophthalmopathy was predicted by the model a median of 6.5 months ahead of onset.

Sequenced: blood. V and J are TRBV4-1 and TRBJ1-2; a possible D gene is TRBD1 (5 bases). This TCR came from a woman aged 18-29 years with Graves' hyperthyroidism. CDR3 sequence (DNA): TGCGCCAGCAGCCATGGCGTCGGACACTCAAACTATGGCTACACCTTC. Its protein product is CASSHGVGHSNYGYTF.